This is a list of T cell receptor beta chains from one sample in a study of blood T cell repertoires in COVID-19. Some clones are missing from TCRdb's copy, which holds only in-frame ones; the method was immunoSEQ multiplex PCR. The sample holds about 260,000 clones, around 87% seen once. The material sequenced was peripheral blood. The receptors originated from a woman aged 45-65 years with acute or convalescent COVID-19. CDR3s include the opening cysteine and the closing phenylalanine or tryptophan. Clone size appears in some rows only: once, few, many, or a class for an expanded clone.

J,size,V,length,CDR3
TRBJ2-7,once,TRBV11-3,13,CASSPQQGREQYF
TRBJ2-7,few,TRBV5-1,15,CASSLGTGGLHEQYF
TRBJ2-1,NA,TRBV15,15,CATSALLASYNEQFF
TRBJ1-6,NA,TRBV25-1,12,CASSSGSIPLHF
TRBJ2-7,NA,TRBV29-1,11,CSVVTDYEQYF
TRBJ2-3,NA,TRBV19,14,CASSIAGVGDTQYF
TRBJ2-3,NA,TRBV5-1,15,CASSRTSGRVDTQYF
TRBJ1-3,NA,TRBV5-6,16,CASSFFDSPTGNTIYF
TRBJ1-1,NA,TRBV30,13,CAWSVTGDTEAFF
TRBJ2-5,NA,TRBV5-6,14,CASSFGTSMETQYF
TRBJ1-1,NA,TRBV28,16,CASSSPRTGVNTEAFF
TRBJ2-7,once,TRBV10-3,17,CAISESGGEGKPYEQYF
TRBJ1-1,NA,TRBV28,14,CASSSATDRLEAFF
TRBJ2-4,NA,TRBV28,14,CASSTGTSGPIQYF
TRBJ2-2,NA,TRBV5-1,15,CASSKNQRETGELFF
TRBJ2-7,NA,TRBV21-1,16,CASSKGPSGRPGEQYF
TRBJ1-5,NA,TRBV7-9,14,CASSSGFGNQPQHF
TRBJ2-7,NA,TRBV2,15,CASRDTRLSSYEQYF
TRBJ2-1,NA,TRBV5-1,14,CASHRWEGVNEQFF
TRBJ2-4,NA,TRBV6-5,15,CASSSKGTAKNIQYF
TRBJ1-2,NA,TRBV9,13,CASSVAGGQGYTF
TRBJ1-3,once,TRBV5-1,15,CASSLTGVFGNTIYF
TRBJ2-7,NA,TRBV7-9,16,CASSLVWLRSAYEQYF
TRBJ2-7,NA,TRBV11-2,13,CASSFQIYYEQYF
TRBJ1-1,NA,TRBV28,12,CASKNSHTEAFF
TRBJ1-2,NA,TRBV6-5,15,CASTLRQGGNYGYTF
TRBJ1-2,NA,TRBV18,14,CASSQHAQGDGYTF
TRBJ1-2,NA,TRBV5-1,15,CASSFGLRGDYGYTF
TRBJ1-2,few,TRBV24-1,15,CATSDGLKRDYGYTF
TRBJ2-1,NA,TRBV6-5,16,CASSYSVADSYNEQFF
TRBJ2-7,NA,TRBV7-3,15,CASSLRGTGEYEQYF
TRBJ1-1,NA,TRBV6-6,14,CASTRRGENTEAFF
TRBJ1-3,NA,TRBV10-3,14,CAISDGTVGNTIYF
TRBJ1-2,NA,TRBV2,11,CASGGTSGYTF
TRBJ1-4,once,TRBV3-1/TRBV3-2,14,CASSPTANYEKLFF
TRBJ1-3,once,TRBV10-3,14,CAISESEGGNTIYF
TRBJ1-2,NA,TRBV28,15,CASSLPPGQGYGYTF
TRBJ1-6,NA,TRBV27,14,CASSDPGRGSPLHF
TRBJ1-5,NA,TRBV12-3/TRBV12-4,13,CASSRQGPPPQHF